This TCR beta chain was documented in a study of T cell responses to AZD1222 COVID-19 vaccine. TCRdb's copy holds only in-frame clones and misses some; the assay was immunoSEQ multiplex PCR. The profile shows over 100,000 clones, approximately 88% of them singletons. The ends were cut back, 0 bases at V and 5 bases at J, with 13 bases in the middle. Looked up from germline, CDR1 is LGHNA and CDR2 is YSLEER. The CDR3 consists of 15 residues. This chain connects TRBV4-3 to TRBJ1-2, with D uncertain. The source of this sequence is an adult in good health. The specimen was peripheral blood, collected on day 0 of AZD1222 vaccination. CDR3 amino acids: CASSQDLQARYGYTF. The CDR3 DNA is TGCGCCAGCAGCCAAGATCTCCAGGCGAGGTATGGCTACACCTTC.